The rows below give T cell receptor beta chains drawn from one sample of a study of T cell changes during pregnancy in multiple sclerosis. Profiled with immunoSEQ multiplex PCR; TCRdb holds only in-frame clones, not every one. The data contain 90,000 or so clones, approximately 90% of them seen just once; the ten biggest clones take up about 0.95%. The specimen was peripheral blood, collected before pregnancy. The receptor source for this set is a female donor with multiple sclerosis, enrolled in a pregnancy study. Each CDR3 is given with its conserved first and last residue. A D gene is named only where the DNA matches it firmly. Clone size is shown for a subset of rows, as once, few, many or a class of expanded clone.

DNA | CDR3 | length | J | V | D | size
TGTGCCAGCAGTCACGTGGTAGCGGGGGTCCAAGAGACCCAGTACTTC | CASSHVVAGVQETQYF | 16 | TRBJ2-5 | TRBV6-6 | TRBD2 | once
TGTGCCAGCAGTGAACAGGGGGCGCGAATTACCGGGGAGCTGTTTTTT | CASSEQGARITGELFF | 16 | TRBJ2-2 | TRBV6-1 | TRBD1 | NA
TGTGCCAGCAGTCTCAGGGGGCAAGGAGCTTTCTTT | CASSLRGQGAFF | 12 | TRBJ1-1 | TRBV6-1 | TRBD1 | NA
TGTGCCAGCAGCTTAGCCAGCGGAGGCGGGACAGGGGCCCTCAATCAGCCCCAGCATTTT | CASSLASGGGTGALNQPQHF | 20 | TRBJ1-5 | TRBV7-2 | TRBD1 | NA
TGTGCCAGCAGTCCCGGGAACAACAAACCCCACGAGCAGTACTTC | CASSPGNNKPHEQYF | 15 | TRBJ2-7 | TRBV2 | NA | NA
TGTGCCAGCAGTTTGACTAGCGGAACCTACAATGAGCAGTTCTTC | CASSLTSGTYNEQFF | 15 | TRBJ2-1 | TRBV27 | TRBD2 | few
TGCGCCAGCAGCCTTCCAGGGGACGGCTACACCTTC | CASSLPGDGYTF | 12 | TRBJ1-2 | TRBV5-1 | NA | NA
TGTGCCAGCTCACCACAGGGGAGGCCCGAGCAGTACTTC | CASSPQGRPEQYF | 13 | TRBJ2-7 | TRBV18 | NA | NA
TGTGCCAGCAGCTTAGTCCGGGGCTCTGGAAACACCATATATTTT | CASSLVRGSGNTIYF | 15 | TRBJ1-3 | TRBV7-8 | NA | few
TGTGCCAGCAGCGGGCGACAGGAGAACAATGAGCAGTTCTTC | CASSGRQENNEQFF | 14 | TRBJ2-1 | TRBV11-3 | NA | NA
TGCGCCAGCAGCTTAAATGCGGGTTCTAGTAAGGAAGCTTTCTTT | CASSLNAGSSKEAFF | 15 | TRBJ1-1 | TRBV5-1 | NA | few
TGTGCCAGCAGCCGGGGTCTTGGGCAGGAGCAGTTCTTC | CASSRGLGQEQFF | 13 | TRBJ2-1 | TRBV11-2 | NA | NA
TGTGCCAGCTCACCCCCAGCGGGTCTTACCTACAATGAGCAGTTCTTC | CASSPPAGLTYNEQFF | 16 | TRBJ2-1 | TRBV18 | NA | NA
TGTGCCAGCAGCCGAGCCTTCCAAGAGACCCAGTACTTC | CASSRAFQETQYF | 13 | TRBJ2-5 | TRBV5-4 | NA | NA
TGTGCCAGCAGTGAAGAGGACTTGCAGTTCTTC | CASSEEDLQFF | 11 | TRBJ2-1 | TRBV25-1 | NA | once
TGTGCCAGCACCGGACTAGCGGGAACCGGGGAGCTGTTTTTT | CASTGLAGTGELFF | 14 | TRBJ2-2 | TRBV6-5 | TRBD2 | NA
TGTGCCAGCAGTTTGGGACCCGGGGGTACAGATACGCAGTATTTT | CASSLGPGGTDTQYF | 15 | TRBJ2-3 | TRBV6-5 | NA | once
TGTGCCAGCGCAAGGGACAGTCAATACGAGCAGTACTTC | CASARDSQYEQYF | 13 | TRBJ2-7 | TRBV7-9 | TRBD1 | NA